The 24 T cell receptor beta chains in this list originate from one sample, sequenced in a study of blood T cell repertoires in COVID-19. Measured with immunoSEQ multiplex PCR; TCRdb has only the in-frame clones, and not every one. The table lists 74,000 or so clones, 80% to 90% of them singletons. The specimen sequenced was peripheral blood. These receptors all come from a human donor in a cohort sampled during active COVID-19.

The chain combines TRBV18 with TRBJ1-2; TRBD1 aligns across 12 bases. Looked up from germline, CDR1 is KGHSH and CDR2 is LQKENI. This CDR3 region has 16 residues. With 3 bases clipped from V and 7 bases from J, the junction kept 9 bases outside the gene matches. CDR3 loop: CASSPGQGARGGGYTF. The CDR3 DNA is TGTGCCAGCTCACCGGGACAGGGGGCGAGAGGAGGTGGCTACACCTTC.

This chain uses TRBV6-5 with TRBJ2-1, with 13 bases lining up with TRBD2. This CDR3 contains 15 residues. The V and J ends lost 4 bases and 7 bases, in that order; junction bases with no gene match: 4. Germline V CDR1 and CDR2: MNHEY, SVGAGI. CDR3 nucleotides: TGTGCCAGCAGTTCTACTAGCGGGGGGGCGAATGAGCAGTTCTTC. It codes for CASSSTSGGANEQFF.

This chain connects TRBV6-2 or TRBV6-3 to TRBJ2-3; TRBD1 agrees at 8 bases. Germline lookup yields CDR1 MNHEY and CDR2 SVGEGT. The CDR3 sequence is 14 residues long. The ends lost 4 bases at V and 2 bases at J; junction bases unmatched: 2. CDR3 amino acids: CASSSTGDTDTQYF. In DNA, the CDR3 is TGTGCCAGCAGTTCGACAGGGGACACAGATACGCAGTATTTT.

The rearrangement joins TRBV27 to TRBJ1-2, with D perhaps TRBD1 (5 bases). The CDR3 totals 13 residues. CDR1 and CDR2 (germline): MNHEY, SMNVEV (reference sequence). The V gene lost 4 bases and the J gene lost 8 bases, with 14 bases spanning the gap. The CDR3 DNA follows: TGTGCCAGCAGTTCTGTGGGGGGTAACGGCTACACCTTC. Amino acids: CASSSVGGNGYTF.

CDR3 in DNA: TGTGCCAGCTTCGACAGGGGCTTCTCCTACGAGCAGTACTTC. Protein product: CASFDRGFSYEQYF. V is TRBV11-2 and J is TRBJ2-7; 8 positions agree with TRBD1. The CDR3 is 14 amino acids. The V gene end was trimmed by 8 bases and the J gene end by 0 bases; junction bases not matched to a gene: 6. Per germline, CDR1 SGHAT and CDR2 FQNNGV. The whole variable domain, remainder taken from reference TRBV11-2 and TRBJ2-7, is EAGVAQSPRYKIIEKRQSVAFWCNPISGHATLYWYQQILGQGPKLLIQFQNNGVVDDSQLPKDRFSAERLKGVDSTLKIQPAKLEDSAVYLCASFDRGFSYEQYFGPGTRLTVT.

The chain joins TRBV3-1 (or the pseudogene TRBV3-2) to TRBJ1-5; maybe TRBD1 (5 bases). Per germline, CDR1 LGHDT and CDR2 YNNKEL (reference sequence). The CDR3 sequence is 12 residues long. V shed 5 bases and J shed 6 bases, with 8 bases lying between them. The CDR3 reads CASSFQGQPQHF. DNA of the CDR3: TGTGCCAGCAGCTTTCAGGGTCAGCCCCAGCATTTT.

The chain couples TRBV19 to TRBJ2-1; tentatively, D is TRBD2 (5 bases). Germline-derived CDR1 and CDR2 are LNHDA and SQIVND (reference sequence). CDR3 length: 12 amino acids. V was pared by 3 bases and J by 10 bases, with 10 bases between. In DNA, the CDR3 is TGTGCCAGTAGTATGAGGGCGAGGGAGCAGTTCTTC. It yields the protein CASSMRAREQFF.

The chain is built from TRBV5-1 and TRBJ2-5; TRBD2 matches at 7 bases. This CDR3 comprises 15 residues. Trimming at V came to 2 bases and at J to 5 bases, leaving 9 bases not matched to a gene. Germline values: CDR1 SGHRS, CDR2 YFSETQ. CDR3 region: CASSFSASGGETQYF. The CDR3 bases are TGCGCCAGCAGCTTTTCCGCCTCCGGGGGGGAGACCCAGTACTTC.

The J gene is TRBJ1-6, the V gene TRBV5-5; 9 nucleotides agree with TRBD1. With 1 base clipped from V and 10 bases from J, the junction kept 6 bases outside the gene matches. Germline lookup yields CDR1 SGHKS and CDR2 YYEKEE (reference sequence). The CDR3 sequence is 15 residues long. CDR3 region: CASSLFRTGDSPLHF. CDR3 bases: TGTGCCAGCAGCTTGTTTCGGACAGGGGACTCACCCCTCCACTTT.

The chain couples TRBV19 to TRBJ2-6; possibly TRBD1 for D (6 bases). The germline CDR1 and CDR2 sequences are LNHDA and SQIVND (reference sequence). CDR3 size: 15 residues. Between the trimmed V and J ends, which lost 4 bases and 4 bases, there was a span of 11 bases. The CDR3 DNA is TGTGCCAGTAGTAACCAGGGGTCCGGGGCCAACGTCCTGACTTTC. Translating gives CASSNQGSGANVLTF. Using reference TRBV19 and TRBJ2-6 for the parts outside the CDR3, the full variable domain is DGGITQSPKYLFRKEGQNVTLSCEQNLNHDAMYWYRQDPGQGLRLIYYSQIVNDFQKGDIAEGYSVSREKKESFPLTVTSAQKNPTAFYLCASSNQGSGANVLTFGAGSRLTVL.

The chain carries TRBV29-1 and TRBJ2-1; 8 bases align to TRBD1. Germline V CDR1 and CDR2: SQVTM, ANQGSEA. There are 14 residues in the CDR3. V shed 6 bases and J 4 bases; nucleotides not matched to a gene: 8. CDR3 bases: TGCAGCGTCTTGGACAGGGCTCCATACAATGAGCAGTTCTTC. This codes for CSVLDRAPYNEQFF.

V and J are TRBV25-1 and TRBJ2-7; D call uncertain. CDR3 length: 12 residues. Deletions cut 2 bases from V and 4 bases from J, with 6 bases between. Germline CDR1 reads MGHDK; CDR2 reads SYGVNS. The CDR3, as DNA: TGTGCCAGCAGTGAAATCGGGTACGAGCAGTACTTC. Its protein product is CASSEIGYEQYF.

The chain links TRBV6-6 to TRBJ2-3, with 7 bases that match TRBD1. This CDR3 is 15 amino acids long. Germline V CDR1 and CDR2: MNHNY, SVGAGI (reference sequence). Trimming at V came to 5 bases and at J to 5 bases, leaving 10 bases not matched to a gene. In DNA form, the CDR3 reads TGTGCCAGCAGTAGGGGACAGAGTCCGGGAGATACGCAGTATTTT. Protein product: CASSRGQSPGDTQYF.

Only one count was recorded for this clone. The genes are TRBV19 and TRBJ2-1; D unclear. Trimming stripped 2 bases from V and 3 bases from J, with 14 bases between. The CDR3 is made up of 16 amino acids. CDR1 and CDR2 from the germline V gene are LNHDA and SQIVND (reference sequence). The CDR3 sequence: CASSIRGVEFYNEQFF. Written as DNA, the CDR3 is TGTGCCAGTAGTATACGTGGAGTAGAGTTCTACAATGAGCAGTTCTTC. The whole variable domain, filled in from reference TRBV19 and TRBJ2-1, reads DGGITQSPKYLFRKEGQNVTLSCEQNLNHDAMYWYRQDPGQGLRLIYYSQIVNDFQKGDIAEGYSVSREKKESFPLTVTSAQKNPTAFYLCASSIRGVEFYNEQFFGPGTRLTVL.

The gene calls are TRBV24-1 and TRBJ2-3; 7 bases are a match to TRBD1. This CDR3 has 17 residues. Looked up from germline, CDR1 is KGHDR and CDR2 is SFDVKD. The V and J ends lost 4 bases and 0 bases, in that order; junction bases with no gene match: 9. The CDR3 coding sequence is TGTGCCACCAGTGACCCAGGCAGGGGGACGAGCACAGATACGCAGTATTTT. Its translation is CATSDPGRGTSTDTQYF.

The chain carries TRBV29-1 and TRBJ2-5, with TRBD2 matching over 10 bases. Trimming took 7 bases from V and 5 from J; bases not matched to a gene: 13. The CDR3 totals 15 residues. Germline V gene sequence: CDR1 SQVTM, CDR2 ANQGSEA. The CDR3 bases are TGCAGCGCAGCATTCGGGACTAGCGAAGCGGAGACCCAGTACTTC. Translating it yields CSAAFGTSEAETQYF.

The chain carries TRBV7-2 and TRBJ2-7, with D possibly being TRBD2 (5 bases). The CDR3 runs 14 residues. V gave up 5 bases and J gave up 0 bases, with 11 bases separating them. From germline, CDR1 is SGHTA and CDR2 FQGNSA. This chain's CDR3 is CASSQRADSYEQYF. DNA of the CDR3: TGTGCCAGCAGCCAGAGGGCGGACTCCTACGAGCAGTACTTC.

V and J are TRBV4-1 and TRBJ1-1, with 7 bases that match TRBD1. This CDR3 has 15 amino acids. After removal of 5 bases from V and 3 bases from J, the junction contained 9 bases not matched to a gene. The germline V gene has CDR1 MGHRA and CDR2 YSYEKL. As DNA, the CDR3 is TGCGCCAGCAGCTACCGACAGGGAAGGGACACTGAAGCTTTCTTT. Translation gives CASSYRQGRDTEAFF.

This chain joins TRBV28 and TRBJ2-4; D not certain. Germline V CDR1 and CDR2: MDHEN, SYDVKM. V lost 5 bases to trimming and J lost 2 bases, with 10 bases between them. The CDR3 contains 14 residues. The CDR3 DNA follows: TGTGCCAGCAGTCCTTCAGGTCCCAAAAACATTCAGTACTTC. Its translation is CASSPSGPKNIQYF. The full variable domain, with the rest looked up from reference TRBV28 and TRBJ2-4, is DVKVTQSSRYLVKRTGEKVFLECVQDMDHENMFWYRQDPGLGLRLIYFSYDVKMKEKGDIPEGYSVSREKKERFSLILESASTNQTSMYLCASSPSGPKNIQYFGAGTRLSVL.

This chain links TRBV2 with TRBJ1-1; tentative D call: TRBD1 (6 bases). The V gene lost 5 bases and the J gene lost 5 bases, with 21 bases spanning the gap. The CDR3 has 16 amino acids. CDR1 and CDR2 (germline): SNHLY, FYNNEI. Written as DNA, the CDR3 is TGTGCCAGCAGTTCCGGGACAAGGGGCCATTTGACTGAAGCTTTCTTT. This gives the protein CASSSGTRGHLTEAFF.

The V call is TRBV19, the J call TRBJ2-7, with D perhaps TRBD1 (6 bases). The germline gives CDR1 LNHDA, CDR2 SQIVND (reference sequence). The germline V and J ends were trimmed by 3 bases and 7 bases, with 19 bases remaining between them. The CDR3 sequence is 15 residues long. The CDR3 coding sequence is TGTGCCAGTAGTATTAAGACAGGATCGGTGGATGAGCAGTACTTC. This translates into CASSIKTGSVDEQYF.

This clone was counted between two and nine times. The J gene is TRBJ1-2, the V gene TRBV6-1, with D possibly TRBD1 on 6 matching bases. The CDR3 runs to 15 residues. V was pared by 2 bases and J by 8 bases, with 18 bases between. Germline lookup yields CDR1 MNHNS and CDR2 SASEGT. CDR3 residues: CASSEQFAGDRGYTF. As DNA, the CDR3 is TGTGCCAGCAGTGAACAGTTTGCAGGGGATCGGGGCTACACCTTC.

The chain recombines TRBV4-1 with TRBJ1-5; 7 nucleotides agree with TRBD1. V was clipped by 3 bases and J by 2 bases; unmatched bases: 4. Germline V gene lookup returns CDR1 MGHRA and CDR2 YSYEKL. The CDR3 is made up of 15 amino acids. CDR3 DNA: TGCGCCAGCAGCCATATTCAGGGGGGCAATCAGCCCCAGCATTTT. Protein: CASSHIQGGNQPQHF.

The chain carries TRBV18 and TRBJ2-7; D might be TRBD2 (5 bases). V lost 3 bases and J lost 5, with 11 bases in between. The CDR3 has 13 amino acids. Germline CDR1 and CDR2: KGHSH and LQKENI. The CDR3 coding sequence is TGTGCCAGCTCACCCCCGGGGTACAACGAGCAGTACTTC. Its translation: CASSPPGYNEQYF.